Below, 2 T cell receptor beta chains from the same sample are listed, as sequenced in a study of OX40 agonist ivuxolimab in advanced cancers. Generated by immunoSEQ multiplex PCR, the TCRdb table keeps only in-frame clones and is missing some. The data contain under 75,000 clones, around 90% of them seen just once; the ten biggest clones take up 13% to 15%. Here the sequenced sample was CD4+ or CD8+ T cells sorted from blood, taken in a trial of the OX40 agonist ivuxolimab. The receptor source for this set is an adult with an advanced solid tumor such as melanoma, head and neck, liver or kidney cancer.

The CDR3 DNA reads as TGTGCCAGCAGCGGGGGAACAGAGTTATTTAACTATGGCTACACCTTC. Amino acid sequence: CASSGGTELFNYGYTF. The chain combines TRBV5-4 with TRBJ1-2; D is possibly TRBD1 (5 bases). Germline values: CDR1 SGHNT, CDR2 YYREEE (reference sequence). There are 16 residues in the CDR3. Trimming pared 4 bases from V and 1 base from J, leaving 17 bases between.

V gene TRBV25-1 combines with J gene TRBJ2-3; 10 positions agree with TRBD1. V trimming: 4 bases; J trimming: 4 bases; junction bases outside the gene matches: 8. From germline, CDR1 is MGHDK and CDR2 SYGVNS. This CDR3 region has 16 residues. Here the CDR3 DNA reads TGTGCCAGCAGTGGGGGGACAGGGGTATGGGCAGATACGCAGTATTTT. It translates to CASSGGTGVWADTQYF.